A single sample is the source of the 21 T cell receptor beta chains below, sequenced in a study of OX40 agonist ivuxolimab in advanced cancers. Profiling relied on immunoSEQ multiplex PCR, and the TCRdb table lists in-frame clones only, not all of them. The data hold about 74,000 clones, with approximately 90% observed a single time. The sample in question was CD4+ or CD8+ T cells sorted from blood, obtained in a trial of the OX40 agonist ivuxolimab. The source of these receptors is an adult with an advanced solid tumor such as melanoma, head and neck, liver or kidney cancer.

This chain joins TRBV27 and TRBJ1-4; the match to TRBD1 covers 8 bases. After removal of 6 bases from V and 1 base from J, the junction contained 1 base not matched to a gene. Germline-derived CDR1 and CDR2 are MNHEY and SMNVEV (reference sequence). CDR3 size: 14 residues. CDR3 nucleotide sequence: TGTGCCAGCAGGGACAGGGTAACTAATGAAAAACTGTTTTTT. It codes for CASRDRVTNEKLFF.

In its sample, this clone was seen once. The chain couples TRBV9 to TRBJ2-2, with 8 bases aligning to TRBD2. Germline CDR1 SGDLS, CDR2 YYNGEE. The CDR3 is 15 amino acids. With V trimmed by 8 bases and J by 5 bases, 11 bases remained unmatched. The CDR3 DNA reads TGTGCCAGTGGGGCGGGAGGAGGTTCGACCGGGGAGCTGTTTTTT. This sequence encodes CASGAGGGSTGELFF.

This chain links TRBV27 with TRBJ2-2; 9 bases are a match to TRBD2. Germline V gene data show CDR1 as MNHEY and CDR2 as SMNVEV (reference sequence). Losses at the gene ends were 8 bases for V and 4 bases for J; bases not matched to a gene: 14. This CDR3 comprises 17 residues. CDR3 protein: CASRSCSGRRGTGELFF. CDR3 DNA sequence: TGTGCCAGCCGTTCCTGTAGCGGGAGACGCGGCACCGGGGAGCTGTTTTTT.

The gene calls are TRBV5-1 and TRBJ1-4; the D gene is possibly TRBD1 (5 bases). CDR3 length: 15 residues. V was clipped by 3 bases and J by 6 bases, with 15 bases between them. The germline V gene has CDR1 SGHRS and CDR2 YFSETQ. The CDR3: CASSSVGGVDEKLFF. CDR3 nucleotides: TGCGCCAGCAGCTCGGTGGGGGGTGTCGATGAAAAACTGTTTTTT.

The J gene is TRBJ2-5, the V gene TRBV7-8; TRBD2 might be the D (6 bases). Matching the DNA end better, TRBJ2-7 makes the J call doubtful. The CDR3 spans 14 residues. Germline lookup yields CDR1 SGHVS and CDR2 FQNEAQ. The CDR3 nucleotides read TGTGCCAGCCGACTCCGGGAGAAAACCTACGAGCAGTACTTC. Amino acid sequence: CASRLREKTYEQYF.

CDR3 sequence reads: CGWYPNTEAFF. CDR3 sequence (DNA): TGCGGCTGGTACCCGAACACTGAAGCTTTCTTT. The chain recombines TRBV20-1 with TRBJ1-1; no clear D gene. This CDR3 has 11 residues. Germline lookup yields CDR1 DFQATT and CDR2 SNEGSKA (reference sequence).

The rearrangement uses TRBV18 and TRBJ2-1; D may be TRBD2 (5 bases). This CDR3 is built from 13 residues. In germline, CDR1 is KGHSH, CDR2 LQKENI. V was clipped by 4 bases and J by 5 bases, with 9 bases between them. CDR3 in DNA: TGTGCCAGCTCACTTACTAGTAACAATGAGCAGTTCTTC. It codes for CASSLTSNNEQFF.

The chain combines TRBV11-3 with TRBJ2-2; 10 bases fit TRBD1. Germline CDR1 is SGHNT and CDR2 is YENEEA. The J segment lost 0 bases and the V segment lost 4 bases, leaving 2 bases of the junction unmatched. CDR3 length equals 16 residues. CDR3 DNA sequence: TGTGCCAGCAGCTGGGGACAGGGGACGAACACCGGGGAGCTGTTTTTT. It specifies CASSWGQGTNTGELFF.

The V call is TRBV7-9, the J call TRBJ2-7, with 11 nucleotides matching TRBD2. Unmatched junction bases numbered 15, after V lost 3 bases and J lost 2 bases. Looked up from germline, CDR1 is SEHNR and CDR2 is FQNEAQ (reference sequence). This CDR3 comprises 19 residues. This chain's CDR3 is CASSLAGGTSGSKAYEQYF. CDR3 nucleotide sequence: TGTGCCAGCAGCTTGGCCGGTGGGACTAGCGGTAGCAAGGCCTACGAGCAGTACTTC.

The chain combines TRBV6-5 with TRBJ2-7; 7 bases align to TRBD1. With V trimmed by 5 bases and J by 2 bases, 9 bases remained unmatched. The CDR3 totals 15 residues. Germline V gene lookup returns CDR1 MNHEY and CDR2 SVGAGI. The CDR3 spells CASSNPGGPPYEQYF. The CDR3 DNA reads as TGTGCCAGCAGTAACCCAGGGGGACCGCCCTACGAGCAGTACTTC.

With regard to this clone: The junction departs from the called germline gene at one end, perhaps through a read error. The genes are TRBV7-3 and TRBJ2-2; no clear D. CDR3 length: 14 amino acids. Germline CDR1 and CDR2: SGHTA and FQGTGA. The CDR3 region is CASSFLWGTAELFF. CDR3 nucleotide sequence: TGTGCCAGCAGCTTTTTATGGGGAACCGCGGAGCTGTTTTTT.

This chain uses TRBV19 with TRBJ2-2, with TRBD2 matching over 8 bases. The CDR3 contains 11 residues. V shed 8 bases and J 7 bases; nucleotides not matched to a gene: 0. Germline values: CDR1 LNHDA, CDR2 SQIVND (reference sequence). CDR3 nucleotide sequence: TGTGCCAGTGCGGGGGGCGGGGAGCTGTTTTTT. It is translated as CASAGGGELFF.

CDR3 protein: CASSPSSGSGETQYF. In nucleotides, the CDR3 is TGTGCCAGCTCACCATCTAGCGGGAGTGGAGAGACCCAGTACTTC. V and J are TRBV18 and TRBJ2-5, with TRBD2 matching over 10 bases. There are 15 residues in the CDR3. The junction had 4 bases not matched to a gene; V was cut back by 2 bases and J by 4 bases. Germline loops: CDR1 KGHSH, CDR2 LQKENI.

V usage is TRBV7-9 and J usage is TRBJ2-1; TRBD1 matches 8 bases. The V and J ends lost 5 bases and 4 bases, in that order; junction bases with no gene match: 7. Germline values: CDR1 SEHNR, CDR2 FQNEAQ (reference sequence). This CDR3 comprises 15 residues. CDR3 in DNA: TGTGCCAGCAGCCCTCGGACAGGGAAATACAATGAGCAGTTCTTC. It yields the protein CASSPRTGKYNEQFF.

The gene calls are TRBV20-1 and TRBJ2-5; D perhaps matches TRBD2 (5 bases). The J call may not be correct, given that the DNA end is closer to TRBJ2-7. The germline V gene encodes CDR1 DFQATT and CDR2 SNEGSKA (reference sequence). The CDR3 loop spans 11 amino acids. The CDR3 DNA sequence: TGCAGTGCTACAACTAGGCACGAGCAGTACTTC. Its protein product is CSATTRHEQYF.

The genes are TRBV19 and TRBJ2-6, with D uncertain. This CDR3 comprises 17 residues. Trimming took 10 bases from V and 4 from J, leaving 23 bases between them. The V gene's germline CDR1 is LNHDA and CDR2 SQIVND (reference sequence). The CDR3: CATRESASDSGANVLTF. The DNA for the CDR3 is TGTGCCACCCGTGAGTCAGCCTCCGACTCCGGGGCCAACGTCCTGACTTTC.

The chain uses TRBV11-2 and TRBJ1-5, with D possibly being TRBD1 (6 bases). CDR3 size: 13 residues. V was trimmed by 1 base and J by 8 bases, leaving 9 bases between them. Germline-derived CDR1 and CDR2 are SGHAT and FQNNGV. CDR3 sequence: CASSLGTGKPQHF. CDR3 DNA sequence: TGTGCCAGCAGCTTAGGTACAGGGAAGCCCCAGCATTTT.

The CDR3 region is CASSGSNQPQHF. The CDR3 DNA follows: TGTGCCAGCTCCGGTAGCAATCAGCCCCAGCATTTT. This chain links TRBV18 with TRBJ1-5; D call uncertain. The length of the CDR3 is 12 residues. The germline gives CDR1 KGHSH, CDR2 LQKENI. Deletions cut 6 bases from V and 0 bases from J, with 3 bases between.

The table lists this clone with a count of one. V is TRBV11-2 and J is TRBJ1-1; no reliable D call. Per germline, CDR1 SGHAT and CDR2 FQNNGV. This CDR3 has 11 amino acids. V was pared by 3 bases and J by 7 bases, with 6 bases between. In DNA, the CDR3 is TGTGCCAGCAGCTTGCAGGTTGAAGCTTTCTTT. Its protein product is CASSLQVEAFF. Full variable domain (outside the CDR3, taken from reference TRBV11-2 and TRBJ1-1): EAGVAQSPRYKIIEKRQSVAFWCNPISGHATLYWYQQILGQGPKLLIQFQNNGVVDDSQLPKDRFSAERLKGVDSTLKIQPAKLEDSAVYLCASSLQVEAFFGQGTRLTVV.

V is TRBV9 and J is TRBJ2-5; possibly TRBD2 for D (5 bases). CDR3 size: 12 residues. Between the trimmed V and J ends, which lost 3 bases and 4 bases, there was a span of 7 bases. Germline loops: CDR1 SGDLS, CDR2 YYNGEE. The CDR3: CASSAGRETQYF. CDR3 DNA: TGTGCCAGCAGCGCGGGGAGAGAGACCCAGTACTTC.

The V and J genes are TRBV13 and TRBJ2-3; D may correspond to TRBD1 or TRBD2 (5 bases each). The CDR3 runs to 14 residues. The ends were cut back, 5 bases at V and 4 bases at J, with 13 bases in the middle. CDR1 and CDR2 from the germline V gene are PRHDT and FYEKMQ (reference sequence). CDR3 loop: CASSNGASADTQYF. The CDR3, as DNA: TGTGCCAGCAGCAACGGGGCCTCGGCAGATACGCAGTATTTT.